This entry describes one T cell receptor (beta chain). Its specificity is not known. Clinical symptoms and serum thyroxine were used for diagnosis; TRAb, thyroid ultrasound and orbital computed tomography were also relied on. This sample was included in a study of Graves' ophthalmopathy and Graves' hyperthyroidism. The study's findings and limits: Among thyroid clonotypes expanded above 0.001 frequency, most also appeared in blood. Ophthalmopathy progression cases were predicted by the model with 70.59% sensitivity and roughly 72% specificity. Separation of ophthalmopathy from stable hyperthyroidism was achieved by a 13-signature model, at approximately 90% sensitivity and roughly 80% specificity.

Scientists amplified the TCR beta CDR3 regions from RNA transcripts. Investigators did first-round RT-PCR with HTBI primers, then second-round multiplex PCR. MiXCR was run by TCRdb on the multiplex PCR reads, yielding one entry per CDR3 protein. The repertoire includes about 240,000 distinct CDR3 sequences, about 46% of them detected once, and less than 50% sits in the top ten. V was clipped by 5 bases and J by 2 bases; unmatched bases: 3. The CDR3 runs 14 residues. Germline V gene lookup returns CDR1 SGHTA and CDR2 FQGNSA. The TCR comes from an adult man with Graves' ophthalmopathy. V and J are TRBV7-2 and TRBJ2-5; the match to TRBD2 covers 9 bases. Sequenced material: peripheral blood. The CDR3 DNA reads TGTGCCAGCAGCCACGGACTAGCGCAAGAGACCCAGTACTTC. Its protein is CASSHGLAQETQYF. Looking up the rest from reference TRBV7-2 and TRBJ2-5 gives the full variable domain: GAGVSQSPSNKVTEKGKDVELRCDPISGHTALYWYRQSLGQGLEFLIYFQGNSAPDKSGLPSDRFSAERTGGSVSTLTIQRTQQEDSAVYLCASSHGLAQETQYFGPGTRLLVL.